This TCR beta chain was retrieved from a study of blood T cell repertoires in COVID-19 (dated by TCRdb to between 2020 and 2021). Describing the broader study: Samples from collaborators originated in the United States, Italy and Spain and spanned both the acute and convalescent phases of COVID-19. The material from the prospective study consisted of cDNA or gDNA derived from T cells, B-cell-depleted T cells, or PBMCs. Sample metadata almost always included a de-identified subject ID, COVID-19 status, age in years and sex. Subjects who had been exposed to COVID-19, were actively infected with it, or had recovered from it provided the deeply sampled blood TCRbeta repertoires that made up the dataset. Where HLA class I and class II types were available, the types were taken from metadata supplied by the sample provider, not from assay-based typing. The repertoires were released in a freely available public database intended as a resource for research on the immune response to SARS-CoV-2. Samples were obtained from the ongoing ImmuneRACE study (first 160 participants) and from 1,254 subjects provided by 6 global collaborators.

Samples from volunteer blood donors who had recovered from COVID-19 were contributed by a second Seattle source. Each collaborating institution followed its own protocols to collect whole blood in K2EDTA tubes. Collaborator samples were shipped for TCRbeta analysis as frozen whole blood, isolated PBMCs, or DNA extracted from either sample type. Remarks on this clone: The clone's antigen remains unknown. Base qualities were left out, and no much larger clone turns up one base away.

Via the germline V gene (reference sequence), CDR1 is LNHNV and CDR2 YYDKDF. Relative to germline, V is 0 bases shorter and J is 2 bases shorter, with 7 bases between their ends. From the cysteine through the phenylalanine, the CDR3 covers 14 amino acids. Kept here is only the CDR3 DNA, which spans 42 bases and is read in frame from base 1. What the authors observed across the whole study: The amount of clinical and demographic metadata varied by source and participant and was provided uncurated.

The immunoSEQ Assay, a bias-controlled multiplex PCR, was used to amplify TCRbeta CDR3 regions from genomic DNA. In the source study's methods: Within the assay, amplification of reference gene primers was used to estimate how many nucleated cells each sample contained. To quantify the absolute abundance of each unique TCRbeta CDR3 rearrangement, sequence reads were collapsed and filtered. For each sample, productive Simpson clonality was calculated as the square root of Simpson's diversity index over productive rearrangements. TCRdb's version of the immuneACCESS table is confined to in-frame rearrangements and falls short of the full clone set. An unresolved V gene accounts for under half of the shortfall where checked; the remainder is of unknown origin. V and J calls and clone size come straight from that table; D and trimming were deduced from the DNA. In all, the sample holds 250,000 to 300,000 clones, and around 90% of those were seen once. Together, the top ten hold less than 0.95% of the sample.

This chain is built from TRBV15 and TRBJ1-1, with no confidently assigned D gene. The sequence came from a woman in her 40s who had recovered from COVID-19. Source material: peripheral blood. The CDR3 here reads CATSRDLANTEAFF. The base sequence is TGTGCCACCAGCAGAGATTTGGCTAACACTGAAGCTTTCTTT.